This T cell receptor (beta chain) stems from a study of T cell repertoires in cytomegalovirus infection. Study background: Public TCR beta signatures indicated both CMV infection and matching HLA type. Study conclusions and caveats: HLA-C-restricted CMV-specific TCR beta clonotypes were dominant in the ex vivo response.

One entry per CDR3 protein results from TCRdb running MiXCR on the reads. The sample gives 310,000 or so distinct CDR3 sequences, roughly 25% of which show up once; about 14% is in the top ten. A few counts support this clonotype. The antigen is undetermined. This CDR3 contains 14 residues. Germline V lookup: CDR1 SGHTA, CDR2 FQGNSA. The trim removed 3 bases at V and 2 bases at J, leaving 1 base unmatched. This TCR came from a human donor in good health (CMV status not recorded). Some clones in this sample may be carry-over from other donors' samples. The specimen comprised cultured PBMCs, sampled from culture after CMV antigen stimulation. J is TRBJ1-5 and V is TRBV7-2; 7 positions agree with TRBD1. The CDR3 nucleotides are TGTGCCAGCAGCTTTCAGGGGGGCAATCAGCCCCAGCATTTT. Translating gives CASSFQGGNQPQHF.